The 22 T cell receptor beta chains given below trace back to one sample, sequenced in a study of cytomegalovirus exposure and HLA in healthy donors. The PCR employed 60 Vbeta primers together with 13 Jbeta primers. Method: immunoSEQ multiplex PCR; TCRdb's copy keeps in-frame clones and lacks some. The sample consists of nearly 110,000 clones, around 79% of them appearing once. The sample comprised PBMCs. The origin of the receptors is a man aged 55 to 70 in good health and CMV-seronegative.

V is TRBV4-2 and J is TRBJ1-1; 9 bases agree with TRBD1. Germline V lookup: CDR1 LGHNA, CDR2 YNFKEQ. J gave up 2 bases and V 5 bases, and 3 bases lay outside the gene matches. The CDR3 length is 14 residues. CDR3 loop: CASSLGQGNTEAFF. The CDR3 DNA sequence: TGTGCCAGCAGCTTGGGACAGGGTAACACTGAAGCTTTCTTT.

In nucleotides, the CDR3 is TGTGCCATCAGTGAGCCCTCGGGACAGGGTGGCTATGGCTACACCTTC. Residues: CAISEPSGQGGYGYTF. The V and J genes are TRBV10-3 and TRBJ1-2; TRBD1 agrees at 9 bases. Germline CDR1 and CDR2: ENHRY and SYGVKD. This CDR3 has 16 amino acids. Germline trimming cut 2 bases from V and 4 bases from J; bases unmatched to any gene: 8.

The chain combines TRBV6-6 with TRBJ2-7, with a tentative D call TRBD2 (5 bases). V dropped 11 bases and J dropped 3 bases, with 11 bases sitting between them. The CDR3 sequence is 11 residues long. Germline V gene data show CDR1 as MNHNY and CDR2 as SVGAGI (reference sequence). CDR3 sequence (DNA): TGTGCCGGTTCCGCGGGCTACGAGCAGTACTTC. Amino acid sequence: CAGSAGYEQYF.

The rearrangement links TRBV6-5 to TRBJ2-3, with 8 positions matching TRBD2. V shed 4 bases, J shed 6 bases, and the junction held 9 bases outside the gene matches. This CDR3 has 15 residues. The germline CDR1 and CDR2 sequences are MNHEY and SVGAGI. CDR3 in amino acids: CASSSLRGGRDTQYF. In DNA, the CDR3 is TGTGCCAGCAGTTCCCTCCGGGGGGGCCGGGATACGCAGTATTTT.

The chain combines TRBV7-2 with TRBJ2-3; D may be TRBD2 (6 bases). Germline lookup yields CDR1 SGHTA and CDR2 FQGNSA. There are 12 residues in the CDR3. With 2 bases removed from V and 8 bases from J, the gap between germline ends came to 8 bases. The CDR3 reads CASSLTGVTQYF. The CDR3 DNA is TGTGCCAGCAGCTTAACGGGGGTTACGCAGTATTTT.

The chain recombines TRBV11-2 with TRBJ1-5; possible D gene TRBD1, 6 bases. Germline V gene lookup returns CDR1 SGHAT and CDR2 FQNNGV. The CDR3 covers 17 residues. V was clipped by 5 bases and J by 1 base, with 18 bases between them. Here the CDR3 reads CASSPGLRGLSNQPQHF. DNA of the CDR3: TGTGCCAGCAGCCCAGGACTCAGGGGTTTGAGCAATCAGCCCCAGCATTTT.

The genes are TRBV5-1 and TRBJ2-7; TRBD1 matches 8 bases. CDR3 length: 16 amino acids. Germline CDR1 is SGHRS and CDR2 is YFSETQ. V shed 0 bases and J 3 bases; nucleotides not matched to a gene: 8. The CDR3 sequence: CASSLGDRGFFYEQYF. The CDR3 DNA follows: TGCGCCAGCAGCTTGGGCGACAGGGGATTTTTCTACGAGCAGTACTTC.

The J gene is TRBJ2-1, the V gene TRBV5-1; the match to TRBD2 covers 9 bases. Germline values: CDR1 SGHRS, CDR2 YFSETQ. J was trimmed by 2 bases and V by 0 bases; bases with no gene match: 3. The CDR3 has 16 residues. CDR3 DNA sequence: TGCGCCAGCAGCTTGGCAGGCGGGGGGGCCTACAATGAGCAGTTCTTC. It codes for CASSLAGGGAYNEQFF. The full variable domain, rest sourced from reference TRBV5-1 and TRBJ2-1, is KAGVTQTPRYLIKTRGQQVTLSCSPISGHRSVSWYQQTPGQGLQFLFEYFSETQRNKGNFPGRFSGRQFSNSRSEMNVSTLELGDSALYLCASSLAGGGAYNEQFFGPGTRLTVL.

This clone occurred a few times. The gene calls are TRBV6-5 and TRBJ2-1; 7 positions agree with TRBD2. This CDR3 comprises 15 residues. In germline, CDR1 is MNHEY, CDR2 SVGAGI. The V segment lost 5 bases and the J segment 6 bases; nucleotides outside the gene matches: 10. CDR3 DNA: TGTGCCAGCAGTCTGACTAGCACCCCCGGCAATGAGCAGTTCTTC. Its translation: CASSLTSTPGNEQFF.

Details on this clone: Other DNA sequences within the sample encode an identical CDR3. The CDR3 bases are TGTGCCAGCAGCTTTCAAGGGGGCCAAGAGACCCAGTACTTC. Residues: CASSFQGGQETQYF. The chain combines TRBV7-2 with TRBJ2-5; possible D gene TRBD1, 6 bases. This CDR3 is 14 amino acids long. The germline CDR1 and CDR2 sequences are SGHTA and FQGNSA. The ends were cut back, 3 bases at V and 1 base at J, with 9 bases in the middle.

With regard to this clone: Additional DNA sequences in this sample encode the identical CDR3. The gene calls are TRBV5-4 and TRBJ1-6, with D hard to call. V dropped 0 bases and J dropped 10 bases, with 17 bases sitting between them. The V gene's germline CDR1 is SGHNT and CDR2 YYREEE (reference sequence). There are 16 residues in the CDR3. The CDR3 protein is CASSLGLRRRNSPLHF. Written as DNA, the CDR3 is TGTGCCAGCAGCTTGGGGTTGCGCCGTCGAAACTCACCCCTCCACTTT.

The chain recombines TRBV18 with TRBJ2-7; TRBD1 agrees at 9 bases. V shed 2 bases, J shed 4 bases, and the junction held 3 bases outside the gene matches. CDR3 size: 14 residues. Germline CDR1 and CDR2: KGHSH and LQKENI. CDR3 in DNA: TGTGCCAGCTCACCAGGGACAGGGTATTACGAGCAGTACGTC. It codes for CASSPGTGYYEQYV.

With regard to this clone: At one boundary the junction diverges from the germline segment, which might be a read error. In the same sample, other DNA sequences code for this CDR3. The chain combines TRBV7-9 with TRBJ1-4; 7 bases agree with TRBD1. Germline CDR1 SEHNR, CDR2 FQNEAQ (reference sequence). CDR3 length: 15 amino acids. The CDR3 sequence is CASSAWTGTNEKLFF. For the CDR3, the DNA is TGTGCCAGCAGCGCCTGGACAGGAACTAATGAAAAATTGTTTTTT.

This clone has just a few counts. CDR3 DNA sequence: TGTGCCAGCACCCCCTCCCCAGGGATCGACTATGGCTACACCTTC. Translating it yields CASTPSPGIDYGYTF. The J gene is TRBJ1-2, the V gene TRBV7-2; weak D call: TRBD1 (5 bases). V was shortened by 7 bases and J by 3 bases, with 18 bases between the two germline ends. Germline V gene data show CDR1 as SGHTA and CDR2 as FQGNSA. There are 15 residues in the CDR3.

The V and J genes are TRBV19 and TRBJ2-6; no reliable D call. The CDR3 has 16 residues. V was cut by 4 bases and J by 0 bases, with 10 bases left in between. CDR1 is LNHDA and CDR2 is SQIVND in the germline V gene (reference sequence). The CDR3, as DNA: TGTGCCAGTAGTAAGCTACAGAGCTCTGGGGCCAACGTCCTGACTTTC. Residues: CASSKLQSSGANVLTF.

The chain carries TRBV11-1 and TRBJ2-5; 9 positions match TRBD2. Germline CDR1 is SGHAT and CDR2 is FQDESV (reference sequence). J lost 4 bases, V lost 5 bases, and 8 bases had no gene match. This CDR3 is 15 amino acids long. The CDR3 DNA reads TGTGCCAGCAGCCTGGGACTAGCCCCGGGAGAGACCCAGTACTTC. The encoded protein is CASSLGLAPGETQYF.

J is TRBJ2-7 and V is TRBV4-2; the D gene is possibly TRBD2 (5 bases). Germline V gives CDR1 LGHNA, CDR2 YNFKEQ. Trimming cost V 4 bases and J 6 bases, with 16 bases left between them. CDR3 size: 14 residues. This CDR3 is CASSLPGPGSEQYF. CDR3 DNA: TGTGCCAGCAGCCTCCCCGGTCCGGGAAGCGAGCAGTACTTC.

The rearrangement uses TRBV5-5 and TRBJ2-5; D gene ambiguous. The CDR3 spans 13 residues. V was pared by 4 bases and J by 5 bases, with 12 bases between. The germline V gene has CDR1 SGHKS and CDR2 YYEKEE (reference sequence). CDR3 residues: CASSPARRETQYF. In DNA, the CDR3 is TGTGCCAGCAGCCCCGCGAGGCGGGAGACCCAGTACTTC. Full variable domain (outside the CDR3, taken from reference TRBV5-5 and TRBJ2-5): DAGVTQSPTHLIKTRGQQVTLRCSPISGHKSVSWYQQVLGQGPQFIFQYYEKEERGRGNFPDRFSARQFPNYSSELNVNALLLGDSALYLCASSPARRETQYFGPGTRLLVL.

The chain recombines TRBV15 with TRBJ2-5, with 8 bases lining up with TRBD1. The V gene end was trimmed by 7 bases and the J gene end by 0 bases; junction bases not matched to a gene: 1. This CDR3 spans 13 amino acids. The germline V gene encodes CDR1 LNHNV and CDR2 YYDKDF (reference sequence). The CDR3 sequence: CATTDRDQETQYF. The CDR3 DNA follows: TGTGCCACCACGGACAGGGACCAAGAGACCCAGTACTTC.

The rearrangement uses TRBV5-1 and TRBJ1-2, with 11 bases aligning to TRBD1. V shed 0 bases, J shed 3 bases, and the junction held 1 base outside the gene matches. There are 15 residues in the CDR3. CDR1 SGHRS and CDR2 YFSETQ come from the germline V gene. The CDR3 nucleotides read TGCGCCAGCAGCTTGGAGGGACAGGGGGACTATGGCTACACCTTC. It specifies CASSLEGQGDYGYTF.

The V call is TRBV5-1, the J call TRBJ2-5; 9 positions match TRBD2. Germline CDR1 reads SGHRS; CDR2 reads YFSETQ. J was trimmed by 5 bases and V by 4 bases; bases with no gene match: 9. The CDR3 has 15 residues. The CDR3 DNA follows: TGCGCCAGCAGCGAAGGAGCGGGGGGAAAGGAGACCCAGTACTTC. This gives the protein CASSEGAGGKETQYF.

The chain combines TRBV7-3 with TRBJ1-6, with 7 nucleotides matching TRBD1. Per the germline V gene, CDR1 is SGHTA and CDR2 is FQGTGA. This CDR3 spans 13 amino acids. The V gene end was trimmed by 5 bases and the J gene end by 6 bases; junction bases not matched to a gene: 1. The DNA for the CDR3 is TGTGCCAGCAGCCGGGACAGTAATTCACCCCTCCACTTT. Residues: CASSRDSNSPLHF.